Below, one TCR beta chain is given with its context. Its antigen is unknown. The source of the sample is a study of blood T cells in healthy people across ages. Study-level points and caveats: While age rose, TCR beta diversity per million T cells dropped in a roughly linear way. When set beside aged donors, long-lived donors presented more naive CD4+ cells and higher diversity.

The CDR3 contains 15 residues. V lost 1 base to trimming and J lost 7 bases, with 11 bases between them. The germline gives CDR1 SGHTA, CDR2 FQGNSA. Alongside a J-beta primer mix, a sample-barcoded 5' primer served in a second PCR lasting about 7 to 11 cycles. From each sample, at least 3 million paired-end reads containing CDR3 were obtained. TCRdb called the 5' RACE reads again in MiXCR, with one record for every CDR3 protein. The data hold roughly 500,000 distinct CDR3 sequences, with roughly a quarter observed a single time. The donors, all healthy, were Caucasians living in Russia, aged roughly 6 to 100.

The sequence derives from a woman between 70 and 85 years old in good health. The chain combines TRBV7-2 with TRBJ1-6; D unresolved. The sequencing input was blood. The CDR3 here is CASSLGLTRNSPLHF. DNA for the CDR3: TGTGCCAGCAGCTTAGGACTTACGCGGAATTCACCCCTCCACTTT.